Below, 28 T cell receptor beta chains from the same sample are listed, as sequenced in a study of OX40 agonist ivuxolimab in advanced cancers. Profiled with immunoSEQ multiplex PCR; TCRdb holds only in-frame clones, not every one. The sample has around 92,000 clones, approximately 93% seen once; the top ten hold about 0.18%. The sample was CD4+ or CD8+ T cells sorted from blood, taken in a trial of the OX40 agonist ivuxolimab. The receptors derive from an adult with an advanced solid tumor such as melanoma, head and neck, liver or kidney cancer.

The chain carries TRBV5-1 and TRBJ2-6; no clear D gene. CDR3 length: 16 residues. V was cut by 3 bases and J by 2 bases, with 12 bases left in between. CDR1 SGHRS and CDR2 YFSETQ come from the germline V gene. The CDR3 nucleotides read TGCGCCAGCAGCTCTCGGGTCGCTGCTGGGGCCAACGTCCTGACTTTC. This codes for CASSSRVAAGANVLTF.

The chain couples TRBV5-4 to TRBJ2-1; perhaps TRBD2 as D (5 bases). Trimming took off 3 bases at V and 0 bases at J, with 16 bases between the two ends. Germline CDR1 and CDR2: SGHNT and YYREEE (reference sequence). The CDR3 is 17 residues long. CDR3 sequence: CASSSAVRTRSYNEQFF. The CDR3 DNA follows: TGTGCCAGCAGCTCAGCGGTAAGAACCCGCTCCTACAATGAGCAGTTCTTC.

A few counts support this clone. The chain carries TRBV5-1 and TRBJ1-5; 7 nucleotides agree with TRBD1. Germline-derived CDR1 and CDR2 are SGHRS and YFSETQ. This CDR3 is built from 15 residues. Trimming removed 4 bases from V and 6 bases from J; junction bases left unmatched: 10. DNA for the CDR3: TGCGCCAGCAGCCCCGTTACAGGGGTTAGTCAGCCCCAGCATTTT. This encodes CASSPVTGVSQPQHF.

Here the CDR3 reads CASSPGQRNEKLFF. CDR3 nucleotide sequence: TGTGCCAGCAGCCCCGGACAGCGTAATGAAAAACTGTTTTTT. J is TRBJ1-4 and V is TRBV7-2, with a weak D call TRBD1 (6 bases). Germline assignment: CDR1 SGHTA and CDR2 FQGNSA. CDR3 length equals 14 residues. Between the trimmed V and J ends, which lost 5 bases and 4 bases, there was a span of 11 bases.

The V gene is TRBV4-2, the J gene TRBJ2-2; the D is unclear. CDR1 and CDR2 from the germline V gene are LGHNA and YNFKEQ. The length of the CDR3 is 15 residues. V was clipped by 0 bases and J by 1 base, with 6 bases between them. CDR3 sequence (DNA): TGTGCCAGCAGCCAAGATTACCAGAACACCGGGGAGCTGTTTTTT. Amino acids: CASSQDYQNTGELFF.

This clone showed up just once. The rearrangement uses TRBV19 and TRBJ2-5, with 11 positions matching TRBD2. The CDR3 runs 16 residues. Germline V gives CDR1 LNHDA, CDR2 SQIVND (reference sequence). V lost 1 base and J lost 4; bases outside the gene matches: 5. The CDR3 here is CASSIGLAGGGETQYF. CDR3 nucleotide sequence: TGTGCCAGTAGTATAGGGCTAGCGGGAGGTGGAGAGACCCAGTACTTC.

V usage is TRBV19 and J usage is TRBJ2-3; 14 nucleotides agree with TRBD2. The CDR3 extends over 16 amino acids. The V gene end was trimmed by 3 bases and the J gene end by 6 bases; junction bases not matched to a gene: 5. Germline assignment: CDR1 LNHDA and CDR2 SQIVND (reference sequence). The CDR3 nucleotides are TGTGCCAGTAGTATCCCCGGACTAGCGGGAGGCGATACGCAGTATTTT. Its protein product is CASSIPGLAGGDTQYF.

This clone was detected only once. This chain connects TRBV18 to TRBJ1-1; TRBD1 is a possible D gene (6 bases). The CDR3 has 14 residues. Germline V gene sequence: CDR1 KGHSH, CDR2 LQKENI. Deletions cut 2 bases from V and 4 bases from J, with 11 bases between. The CDR3 DNA reads TGTGCCAGCTCACCAAGGGACACGGTCACTGAAGCTTTCTTT. This encodes CASSPRDTVTEAFF.

The chain links TRBV27 to TRBJ2-7; 10 nucleotides align to TRBD1. CDR3 length: 15 residues. CDR1 and CDR2 (germline): MNHEY, SMNVEV (reference sequence). J lost 2 bases, V lost 1 base, and 2 bases had no gene match. In nucleotides, the CDR3 is TGTGCCAGCAGTTTATACGGGACAGGGGCCTACGAGCAGTACTTC. This translates into CASSLYGTGAYEQYF.

This clone was found once. This sequence joins TRBV6-1 and TRBJ1-2; the D gene is possibly TRBD1 (6 bases). Trimming removed 7 bases from V and 8 bases from J, with 11 bases in between. CDR3 length equals 11 residues. Germline V gene lookup returns CDR1 MNHNS and CDR2 SASEGT. The CDR3 sequence: CASKLQGGYTF. CDR3 sequence (DNA): TGTGCCAGCAAGCTACAGGGAGGCTACACCTTC.

This chain connects TRBV7-2 to TRBJ2-7; D not resolved. There are 12 residues in the CDR3. Germline V gene data show CDR1 as SGHTA and CDR2 as FQGNSA. Between the trimmed V and J ends, which lost 3 bases and 1 base, there was a span of 4 bases. CDR3 in amino acids: CASSFQSYEQYF. The DNA for the CDR3 is TGTGCCAGCAGCTTTCAATCCTACGAGCAGTACTTC.

The chain's CDR3 is CASSRRGTDTQYF. The CDR3 DNA follows: TGTGCCAGCAGCCGACGCGGCACAGATACGCAGTATTTT. The genes are TRBV5-8 and TRBJ2-3, with D uncertain. Germline CDR1 and CDR2: SGHTS and YDEGEE. This CDR3 is built from 13 residues. The V end lost 4 bases, the J end lost 1 base, and 7 bases lay between the germline ends. The variable domain in full, with the rest retrieved from reference TRBV5-8 and TRBJ2-3, is EAGVTQSPTHLIKTRGQQATLRCSPISGHTSVYWYQQALGLGLQFLLWYDEGEERNRGNFPPRFSGRQFPNYSSELNVNALELEDSALYLCASSRRGTDTQYFGPGTRLTVL.

The rearrangement joins TRBV4-3 to TRBJ1-3; D gene unclear. The V end lost 1 base, the J end lost 0 bases, and 16 bases lay between the germline ends. Germline assignment: CDR1 LGHNA and CDR2 YSLEER. CDR3 length equals 18 residues. The DNA for the CDR3 is TGCGCCAGCAGCCAAGGTCCCGGCCCTCGGAGCTCTGGAAACACCATATATTTT. Translation: CASSQGPGPRSSGNTIYF.

The chain recombines TRBV5-4 with TRBJ1-2; D possibly corresponds to TRBD1 (5 bases). V was cut by 0 bases and J by 8 bases, with 14 bases left in between. The CDR3 length is 14 residues. Germline V gives CDR1 SGHNT, CDR2 YYREEE (reference sequence). As DNA, the CDR3 is TGTGCCAGCAGCTTGGGCGGGGAGTGGGGCGGCTACACCTTC. As protein: CASSLGGEWGGYTF.

The V gene is TRBV29-1, the J gene TRBJ1-4, with 8 positions matching TRBD1. From germline, CDR1 is SQVTM and CDR2 ANQGSEA. This CDR3 has 14 amino acids. Trimming removed 7 bases from V and 5 bases from J; junction bases left unmatched: 9. CDR3 protein: CSGAWTGRNEKLFF. The CDR3 DNA follows: TGCAGCGGCGCATGGACAGGGCGAAATGAAAAACTGTTTTTT.

The count of this clone is one. The gene calls are TRBV19 and TRBJ1-6; unclear D gene. CDR3 length: 12 residues. V was shortened by 9 bases and J by 13 bases, with 16 bases between the two germline ends. CDR1 is LNHDA, CDR2 SQIVND, per germline (reference sequence). The CDR3, as DNA: TGTGCCAGAAGTCACCAGTTTTGGCCCCTCCACTTT. Amino acid sequence: CARSHQFWPLHF.

The chain employs TRBV28 and TRBJ1-1; 7 bases match TRBD1. Germline CDR1 MDHEN, CDR2 SYDVKM. This CDR3 has 15 amino acids. J lost 5 bases, V lost 5 bases, and 11 bases had no gene match. This CDR3 is CASSTPRGGRTEAFF. The CDR3 nucleotides read TGTGCCAGCAGTACACCCAGGGGGGGTCGGACTGAAGCTTTCTTT.

V gene TRBV18 combines with J gene TRBJ2-3; 11 positions agree with TRBD2. Germline assignment: CDR1 KGHSH and CDR2 LQKENI. The CDR3 has 16 amino acids. After removal of 0 bases from V and 6 bases from J, the junction contained 5 bases not matched to a gene. DNA for the CDR3: TGTGCCAGCTCACCACCGGGACTAGCGGCGCTGGATACGCAGTATTTT. It translates to CASSPPGLAALDTQYF.

The chain has TRBV7-2 and TRBJ1-1; a weak D match, TRBD1 (6 bases). This CDR3 comprises 14 residues. The V gene lost 3 bases and the J gene lost 5 bases, with 13 bases spanning the gap. From germline, CDR1 is SGHTA and CDR2 FQGNSA. CDR3 loop: CASSFPQGGTEAFF. The CDR3 DNA reads as TGTGCCAGCAGCTTTCCACAGGGAGGAACTGAAGCTTTCTTT.

In its sample, this clone was seen once. The rearrangement links TRBV18 to TRBJ1-3, with D uncertain. The CDR3 covers 15 residues. Between the trimmed V and J ends, which lost 0 bases and 0 bases, there was a span of 6 bases. From germline, CDR1 is KGHSH and CDR2 LQKENI. The CDR3 sequence: CASSPPNHSGNTIYF. The CDR3 bases are TGTGCCAGCTCACCACCGAATCACTCTGGAAACACCATATATTTT.

This chain connects TRBV6-5 to TRBJ1-2; no reliable D call. CDR1 and CDR2 (germline): MNHEY, SVGAGI. Trimming stripped 0 bases from V and 2 bases from J, with 7 bases between. The CDR3 sequence is 14 residues long. The CDR3 loop is CASSYSSTNYGYTF. The CDR3 bases are TGTGCCAGCAGTTACTCGAGCACCAACTATGGCTACACCTTC.

This rearrangement joins TRBV30 to TRBJ2-7; TRBD2 matches 14 bases. The V gene end was trimmed by 0 bases and the J gene end by 3 bases; junction bases not matched to a gene: 4. The CDR3 contains 16 residues. The germline gives CDR1 GTSNPN, CDR2 SVGIG (reference sequence). The CDR3 spells CAWSVLGTSGSYEQYF. CDR3 sequence (DNA): TGTGCCTGGAGTGTCCTTGGGACTAGCGGGAGCTACGAGCAGTACTTC. Filled out from reference TRBV30 and TRBJ2-7, the complete variable domain reads SQTIHQWPATLVQPVGSPLSLECTVEGTSNPNLYWYRQAAGRGLQLLFYSVGIGQISSEVPQNLSASRPQDRQFILSSKKLLLSDSGFYLCAWSVLGTSGSYEQYFGPGTRLTVT.

The V and J genes are TRBV10-3 and TRBJ2-5, with D tentatively TRBD2 (5 bases). V dropped 2 bases and J dropped 4 bases, with 14 bases sitting between them. Per the germline V gene, CDR1 is ENHRY and CDR2 is SYGVKD. This CDR3 is built from 15 residues. The CDR3 here is CAISEGSGVRETQYF. The CDR3 nucleotides are TGTGCCATCAGTGAGGGTTCCGGGGTAAGAGAGACCCAGTACTTC.

The chain has TRBV5-1 and TRBJ2-3; D not resolved. The CDR3 sequence is 17 residues long. Per germline, CDR1 SGHRS and CDR2 YFSETQ. With 0 bases removed from V and 1 base from J, the gap between germline ends came to 15 bases. The CDR3 DNA sequence: TGCGCCAGCAGCTTGGTTAACATCCGCCAAGGCACAGATACGCAGTATTTT. This sequence encodes CASSLVNIRQGTDTQYF.

CDR3 loop: CASSVEVDNSPLHF. The CDR3, as DNA: TGTGCCAGCAGCGTAGAGGTGGATAATTCACCCCTCCACTTT. The chain employs TRBV9 and TRBJ1-6; no definite D call. The V end lost 0 bases, the J end lost 5 bases, and 6 bases lay between the germline ends. The CDR3 is made up of 14 amino acids. Per the germline V gene, CDR1 is SGDLS and CDR2 is YYNGEE. Based on the CDR3 plus reference TRBV9 and TRBJ1-6, the full variable domain is DSGVTQTPKHLITATGQRVTLRCSPRSGDLSVYWYQQSLDQGLQFLIQYYNGEERAKGNILERFSAQQFPDLHSELNLSSLELGDSALYFCASSVEVDNSPLHFGNGTRLTVT.

The chain recombines TRBV4-1 with TRBJ2-7; possibly TRBD1 for D (6 bases). CDR3 length: 14 residues. The V gene's germline CDR1 is MGHRA and CDR2 YSYEKL. Trimming pared 0 bases from V and 9 bases from J, leaving 15 bases between. The CDR3 region is CASSQEGGPRGQYF. The CDR3 region has the DNA TGCGCCAGCAGCCAAGAAGGCGGTCCCAGGGGGCAGTACTTC.

V is TRBV2 and J is TRBJ1-3; D gene unclear. This CDR3 contains 14 residues. Trimming stripped 1 base from V and 4 bases from J, with 8 bases between. Germline V gene sequence: CDR1 SNHLY, CDR2 FYNNEI. The CDR3 reads CASSEEALGNTIYF. In DNA form, the CDR3 reads TGTGCCAGCAGTGAAGAGGCCCTCGGAAACACCATATATTTT.

The CDR3 nucleotides are TGTGCCAGCAGTTACTCCGGCAGGGCGTATGGCTACACCTTC. It codes for CASSYSGRAYGYTF. The rearrangement joins TRBV6-5 to TRBJ1-2; a weak D match, TRBD1 (5 bases). CDR3 size: 14 residues. Germline V gene lookup returns CDR1 MNHEY and CDR2 SVGAGI. Between the trimmed V and J ends, which lost 0 bases and 5 bases, there was a span of 10 bases.